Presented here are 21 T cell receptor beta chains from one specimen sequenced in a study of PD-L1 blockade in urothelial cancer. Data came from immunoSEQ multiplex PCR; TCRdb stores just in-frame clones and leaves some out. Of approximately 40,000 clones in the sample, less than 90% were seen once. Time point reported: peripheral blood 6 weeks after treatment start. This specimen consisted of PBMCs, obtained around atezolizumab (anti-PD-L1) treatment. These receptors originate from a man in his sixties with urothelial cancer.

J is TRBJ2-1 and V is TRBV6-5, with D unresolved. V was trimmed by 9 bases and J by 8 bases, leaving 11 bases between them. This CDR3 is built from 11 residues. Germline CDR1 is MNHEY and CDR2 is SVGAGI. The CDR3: CASHYGYEQFF. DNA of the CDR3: TGTGCCAGTCACTACGGGTATGAGCAGTTCTTC.

The CDR3 region is CASSPLSGFYNEQFF. CDR3 in DNA: TGTGCCAGCAGTCCCCTTAGCGGCTTCTACAATGAGCAGTTCTTC. This sequence joins TRBV28 and TRBJ2-1; D is possibly TRBD2 (6 bases). From germline, CDR1 is MDHEN and CDR2 SYDVKM. The CDR3 has 15 amino acids. Between the trimmed V and J ends, which lost 5 bases and 3 bases, there was a span of 14 bases.

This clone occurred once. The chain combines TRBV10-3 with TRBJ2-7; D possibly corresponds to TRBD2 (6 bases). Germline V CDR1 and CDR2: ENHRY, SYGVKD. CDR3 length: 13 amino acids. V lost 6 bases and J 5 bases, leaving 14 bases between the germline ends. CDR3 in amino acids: CAIRGGATHEQYF. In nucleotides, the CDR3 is TGTGCCATCAGGGGAGGAGCGACCCACGAGCAGTACTTC.

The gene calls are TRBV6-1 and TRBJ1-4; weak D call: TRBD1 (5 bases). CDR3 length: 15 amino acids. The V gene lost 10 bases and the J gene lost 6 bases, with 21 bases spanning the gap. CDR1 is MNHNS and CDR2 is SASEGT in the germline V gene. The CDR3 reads CATMAGRGGYEKLFF. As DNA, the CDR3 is TGTGCCACCATGGCAGGCCGGGGGGGGTATGAAAAACTGTTTTTT.

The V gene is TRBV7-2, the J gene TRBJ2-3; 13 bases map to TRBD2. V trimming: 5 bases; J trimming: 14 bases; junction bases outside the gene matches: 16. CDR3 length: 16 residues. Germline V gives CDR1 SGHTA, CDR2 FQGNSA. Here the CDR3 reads CASSPRTSGSSPSLYF. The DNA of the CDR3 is TGTGCCAGCAGCCCCAGGACTAGCGGGAGTTCCCCCAGCTTGTATTTT.

CDR3 region: CASSLQGSYGYTF. The CDR3 bases are TGTGCCAGCAGCTTACAGGGGAGCTATGGCTACACCTTC. V and J are TRBV7-9 and TRBJ1-2; a possible D gene is TRBD1 (6 bases). Trimming shortened V by 2 bases and J by 4 bases, and 8 bases separated the two germline ends. This CDR3 comprises 13 residues. Germline lookup yields CDR1 SEHNR and CDR2 FQNEAQ (reference sequence).

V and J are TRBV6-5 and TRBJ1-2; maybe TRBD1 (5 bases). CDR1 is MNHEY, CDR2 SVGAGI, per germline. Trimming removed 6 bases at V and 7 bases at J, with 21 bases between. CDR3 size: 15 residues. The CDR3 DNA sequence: TGTGCCAGCAGCAAAACGCAGGGAATTCAGTCTGGCTACACCTTC. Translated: CASSKTQGIQSGYTF.

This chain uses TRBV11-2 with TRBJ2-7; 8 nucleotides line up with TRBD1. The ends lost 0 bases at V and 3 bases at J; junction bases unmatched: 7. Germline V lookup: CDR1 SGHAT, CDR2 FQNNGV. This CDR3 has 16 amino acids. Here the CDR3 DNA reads TGTGCCAGCAGCTTAGATCGTGCAGGGGGCGTCTACGAGCAGTACTTC. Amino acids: CASSLDRAGGVYEQYF.

The CDR3 DNA sequence: TGTGCCTGGAGTTTAAAGACAGGGTCAGCCAAAAACATTCAGTACTTC. Protein: CAWSLKTGSAKNIQYF. This chain links TRBV30 with TRBJ2-4; 7 nucleotides match TRBD1. V lost 2 bases and J lost 0; bases outside the gene matches: 7. CDR1 GTSNPN and CDR2 SVGIG come from the germline V gene (reference sequence). This CDR3 is 16 amino acids long.

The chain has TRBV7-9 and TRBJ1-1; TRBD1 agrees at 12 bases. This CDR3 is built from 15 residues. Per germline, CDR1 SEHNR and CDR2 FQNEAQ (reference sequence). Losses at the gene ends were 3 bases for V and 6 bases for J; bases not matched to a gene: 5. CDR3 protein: CASSFSGQGAAEAFF. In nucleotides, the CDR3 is TGTGCCAGCAGCTTCTCGGGACAGGGGGCTGCTGAAGCTTTCTTT. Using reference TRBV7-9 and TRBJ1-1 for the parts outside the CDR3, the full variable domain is DTGVSQNPRHKITKRGQNVTFRCDPISEHNRLYWYRQTLGQGPEFLTYFQNEAQLEKSRLLSDRFSAERPKGSFSTLEIQRTEQGDSAMYLCASSFSGQGAAEAFFGQGTRLTVV.

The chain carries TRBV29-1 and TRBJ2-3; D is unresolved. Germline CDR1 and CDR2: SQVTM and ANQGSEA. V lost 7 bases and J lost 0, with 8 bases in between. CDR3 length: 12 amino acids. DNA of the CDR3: TGCAGCGCTCAGGCGAGCACAGATACGCAGTATTTT. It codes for CSAQASTDTQYF.

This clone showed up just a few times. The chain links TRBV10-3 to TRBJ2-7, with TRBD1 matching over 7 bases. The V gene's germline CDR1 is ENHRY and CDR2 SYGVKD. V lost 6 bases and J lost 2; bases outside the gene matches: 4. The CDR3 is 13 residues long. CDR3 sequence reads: CAIRAQGAYEQYF. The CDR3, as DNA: TGTGCCATCAGGGCCCAGGGGGCCTACGAGCAGTACTTC.

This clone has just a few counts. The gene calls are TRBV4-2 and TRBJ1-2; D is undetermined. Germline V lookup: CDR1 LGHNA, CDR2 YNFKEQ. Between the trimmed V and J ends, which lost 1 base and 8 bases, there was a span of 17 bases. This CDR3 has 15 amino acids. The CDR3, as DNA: TGTGCCAGCAGCCAAGGGCAGTCCCAAATCCCAGGCTACACCTTC. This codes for CASSQGQSQIPGYTF.

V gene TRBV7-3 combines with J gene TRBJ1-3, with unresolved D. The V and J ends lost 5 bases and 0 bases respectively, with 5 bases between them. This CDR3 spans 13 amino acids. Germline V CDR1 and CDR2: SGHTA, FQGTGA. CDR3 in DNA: TGTGCCAGCAGCCGCGGCTCTGGAAACACCATATATTTT. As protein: CASSRGSGNTIYF.

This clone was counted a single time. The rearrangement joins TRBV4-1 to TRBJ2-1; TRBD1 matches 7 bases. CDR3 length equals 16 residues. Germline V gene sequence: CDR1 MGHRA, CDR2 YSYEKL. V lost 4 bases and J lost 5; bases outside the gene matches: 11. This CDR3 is CASSLIPGQIHNEQFF. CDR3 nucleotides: TGCGCCAGCAGCCTCATTCCGGGACAGATACACAATGAGCAGTTCTTC.

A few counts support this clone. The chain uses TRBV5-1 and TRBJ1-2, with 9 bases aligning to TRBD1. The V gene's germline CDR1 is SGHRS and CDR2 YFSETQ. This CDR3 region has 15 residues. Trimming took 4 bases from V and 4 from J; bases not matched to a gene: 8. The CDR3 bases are TGCGCCAGCAGCCCGGGGGGACAGGGAGGCTATGGCTACACCTTC. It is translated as CASSPGGQGGYGYTF.

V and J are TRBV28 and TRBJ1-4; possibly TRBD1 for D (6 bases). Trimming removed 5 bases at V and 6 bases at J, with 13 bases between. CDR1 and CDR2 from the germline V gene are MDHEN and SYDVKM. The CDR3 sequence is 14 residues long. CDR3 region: CASSPPAGDEKLFF. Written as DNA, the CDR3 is TGTGCCAGCAGTCCCCCGGCAGGGGATGAAAAACTGTTTTTT.

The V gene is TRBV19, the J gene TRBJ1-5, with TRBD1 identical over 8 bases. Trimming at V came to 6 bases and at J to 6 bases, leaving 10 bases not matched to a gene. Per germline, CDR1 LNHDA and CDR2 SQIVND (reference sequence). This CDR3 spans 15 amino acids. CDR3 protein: CASRPQGESGQPQHF. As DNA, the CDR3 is TGTGCCAGTAGACCACAGGGGGAAAGTGGTCAGCCCCAGCATTTT.

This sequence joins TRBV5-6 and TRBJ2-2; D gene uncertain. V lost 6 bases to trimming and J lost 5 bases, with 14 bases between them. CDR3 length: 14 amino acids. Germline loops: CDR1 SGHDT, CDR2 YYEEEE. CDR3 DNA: TGTGCCAGCACCCCCGACCCCGGGACCGGGGAGCTGTTTTTT. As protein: CASTPDPGTGELFF.

CDR3 nucleotides: TGTGCCAGCAGCTTAGCGGGACTAGCGGGATTAAGGGATACGCAGTATTTT. Its protein is CASSLAGLAGLRDTQYF. V usage is TRBV7-6 and J usage is TRBJ2-3; TRBD2 agrees at 13 bases. This CDR3 has 17 residues. V trimming: 0 bases; J trimming: 6 bases; junction bases outside the gene matches: 6. Germline CDR1 is SGHVS and CDR2 is FNYEAQ.

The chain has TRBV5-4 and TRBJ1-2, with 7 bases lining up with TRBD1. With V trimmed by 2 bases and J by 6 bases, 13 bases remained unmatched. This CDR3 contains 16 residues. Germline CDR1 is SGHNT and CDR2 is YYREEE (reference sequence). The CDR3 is CASSFAGRRTGNGYTF. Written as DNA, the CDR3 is TGTGCCAGCAGCTTCGCCGGGCGACGGACAGGTAATGGCTACACCTTC.